This passage covers 2 T cell receptor beta chains from one sample sequenced in a study of identical twins. TCRdb passed the 5' RACE reads through MiXCR, listing each CDR3 protein once. The sample lists about 890,000 distinct CDR3 sequences, around an eighth occurring once. The sample was also linked to a second study, of yellow fever vaccine responses in identical twins.

The sample consisted of PBMCs. The origin of the receptors is a woman younger than 35 in good health.

This clonotype appeared a few times. This chain links TRBV19 with TRBJ2-7, with a possible D match to TRBD1 (5 bases). Germline V gives CDR1 LNHDA, CDR2 SQIVND (reference sequence). V lost 6 bases and J 4 bases, leaving 13 bases between the germline ends. CDR3 length: 13 amino acids. The CDR3 protein is CASSPGHSYEQYV. CDR3 coding DNA: TGTGCCAGTAGCCCTGGACATTCATACGAGCAGTACGTC.

V and J are TRBV4-1 and TRBJ2-5; TRBD2 might be the D (5 bases). The V and J ends lost 1 base and 7 bases respectively, with 13 bases between them. The CDR3 spans 14 residues. CDR1 is MGHRA, CDR2 YSYEKL, per germline. CDR3 coding DNA: TGCGCCAGCAGCCAAGTTACTAGAAAGAGGACCCAGTACTTC. Translating gives CASSQVTRKRTQYF.